This TCR beta chain was sequenced during a study of liver allograft versus peripheral blood T cells. As for the study in general: Comparing T cell receptor repertoires in transplanted livers with those in recipients' peripheral blood was part of the design.

A word on this clonotype: The antigen is unknown.

In TCRdb, the reads were re-called with MiXCR into one record per CDR3 protein. The sample records 6,500 to 10,000 distinct CDR3 sequences, over 15% being singletons. Looked up from germline, CDR1 is SGHRS and CDR2 is YFSETQ. V gave up 4 bases and J gave up 2 bases; unmatched junction bases: 7. CDR3 length: 16 amino acids. Study-wide findings and caveats: Reportedly, liver allograft T cell receptor repertoires differed from peripheral blood ones.

This TCR was sampled from a human patient who had a liver transplant. Part of the T cell pool may stem from the graft donor. The V and J genes are TRBV5-1 and TRBJ2-1; 9 nucleotides match TRBD2. This CDR3 reads CASSPLVAGAYNEQFF. CDR3 DNA sequence: TGCGCCAGCAGCCCGCTAGTAGCGGGGGCCTACAATGAGCAGTTCTTC.